The clone carrying this T cell receptor beta chain was observed at least ten times. Breast cancer patients provided tissue from their axillary draining lymph nodes. The data belong to a study of breast tumors, draining lymph nodes, adjacent tissues. This CDR3 is 15 amino acids long. V was cut by 2 bases and J by 5 bases, with 16 bases left in between. CDR1 is SGHAT and CDR2 is FQNNGV in the germline V gene. TCRdb processed the multiplex PCR reads anew with MiXCR; each CDR3 protein has one entry. In the table there are around 140,000 distinct CDR3 sequences, around 24% of which are singletons. The sequence was collected from a female donor with breast cancer. Some clones in this sample may be carry-over from other donors' samples. Material for sequencing was axillary lymph node tissue. V and J are TRBV11-2 and TRBJ2-7; D is possibly TRBD2 (5 bases). CDR3 protein: CASSLFGRGLDEQYF. CDR3 in DNA: TGTGCCAGCAGCTTATTCGGTCGAGGGCTCGACGAGCAGTACTTC.